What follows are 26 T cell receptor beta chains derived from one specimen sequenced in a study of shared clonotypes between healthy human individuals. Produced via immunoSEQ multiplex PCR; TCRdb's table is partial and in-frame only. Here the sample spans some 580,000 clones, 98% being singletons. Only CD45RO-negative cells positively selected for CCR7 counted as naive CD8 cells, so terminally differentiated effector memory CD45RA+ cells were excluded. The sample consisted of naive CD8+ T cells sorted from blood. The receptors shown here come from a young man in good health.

The CDR3 DNA sequence: TGTGCCACCGCCAAACCGGGACAGGGTAGATACTACACCTTC. Translation gives CATAKPGQGRYYTF. The chain recombines TRBV6-1 with TRBJ1-2; 9 bases match TRBD1. The V and J ends lost 10 bases and 10 bases, in that order; junction bases with no gene match: 16. Germline-derived CDR1 and CDR2 are MNHNS and SASEGT. There are 14 residues in the CDR3.

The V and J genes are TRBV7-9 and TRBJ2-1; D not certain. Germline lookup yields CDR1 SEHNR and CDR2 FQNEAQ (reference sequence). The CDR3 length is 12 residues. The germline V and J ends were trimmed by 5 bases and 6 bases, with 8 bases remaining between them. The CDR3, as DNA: TGTGCCAGCAGCATTCTCTTCAATGAGCAGTTCTTC. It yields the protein CASSILFNEQFF. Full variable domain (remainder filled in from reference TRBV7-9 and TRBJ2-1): DTGVSQNPRHKITKRGQNVTFRCDPISEHNRLYWYRQTLGQGPEFLTYFQNEAQLEKSRLLSDRFSAERPKGSFSTLEIQRTEQGDSAMYLCASSILFNEQFFGPGTRLTVL.

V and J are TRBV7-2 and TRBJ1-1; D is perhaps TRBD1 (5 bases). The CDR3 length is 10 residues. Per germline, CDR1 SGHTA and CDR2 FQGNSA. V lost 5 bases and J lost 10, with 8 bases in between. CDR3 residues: CASSGQGAFF. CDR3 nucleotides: TGTGCCAGCAGCGGACAAGGAGCTTTCTTT. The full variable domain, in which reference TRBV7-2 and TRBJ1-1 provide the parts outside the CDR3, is GAGVSQSPSNKVTEKGKDVELRCDPISGHTALYWYRQSLGQGLEFLIYFQGNSAPDKSGLPSDRFSAERTGGSVSTLTIQRTQQEDSAVYLCASSGQGAFFGQGTRLTVV.

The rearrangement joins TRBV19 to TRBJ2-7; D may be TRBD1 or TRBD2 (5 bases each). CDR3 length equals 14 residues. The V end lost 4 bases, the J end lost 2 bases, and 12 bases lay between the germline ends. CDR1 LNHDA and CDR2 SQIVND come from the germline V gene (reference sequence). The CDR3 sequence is CASSTGTVTYEQYF. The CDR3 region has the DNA TGTGCCAGTAGTACCGGGACGGTAACCTACGAGCAGTACTTC.

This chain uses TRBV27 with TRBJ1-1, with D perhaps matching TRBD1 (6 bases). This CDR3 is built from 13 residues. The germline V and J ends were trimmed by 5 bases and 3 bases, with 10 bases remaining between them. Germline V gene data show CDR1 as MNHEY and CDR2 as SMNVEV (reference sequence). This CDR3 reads CASSRDIDTEAFF. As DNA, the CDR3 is TGTGCCAGCAGTAGGGACATCGACACTGAAGCTTTCTTT.

Here the CDR3 reads CASRDSVYGYTF. In DNA form, the CDR3 reads TGCGCCAGCAGGGACAGCGTCTATGGCTACACCTTC. The rearrangement uses TRBV4-1 and TRBJ1-2; possibly TRBD1 for D (6 bases). V lost 6 bases and J lost 4, with 9 bases in between. Looked up from germline, CDR1 is MGHRA and CDR2 is YSYEKL. CDR3 size: 12 residues.

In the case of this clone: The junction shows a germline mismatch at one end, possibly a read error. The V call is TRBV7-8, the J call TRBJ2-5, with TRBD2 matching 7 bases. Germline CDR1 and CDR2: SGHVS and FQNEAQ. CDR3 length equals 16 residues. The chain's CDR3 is CASSPGVGRGQGTQYF. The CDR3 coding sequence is TGTGCCAGCAGCCCGGGGGTAGGGAGGGGCCAAGGGACCCAGTACTTC.

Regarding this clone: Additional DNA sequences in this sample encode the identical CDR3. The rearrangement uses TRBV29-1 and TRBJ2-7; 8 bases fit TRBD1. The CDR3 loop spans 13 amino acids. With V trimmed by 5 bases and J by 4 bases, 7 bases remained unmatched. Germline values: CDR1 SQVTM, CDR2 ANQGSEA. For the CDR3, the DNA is TGCAGCGTTCTAACAGGGGGTAATTACGAGCAGTACTTC. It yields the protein CSVLTGGNYEQYF.

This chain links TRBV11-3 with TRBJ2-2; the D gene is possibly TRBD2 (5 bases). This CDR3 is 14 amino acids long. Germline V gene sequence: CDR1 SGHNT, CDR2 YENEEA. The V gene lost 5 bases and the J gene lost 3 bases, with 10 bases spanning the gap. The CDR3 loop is CASSPGSDTGELFF. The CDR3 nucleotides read TGTGCCAGCAGCCCTGGGAGCGACACCGGGGAGCTGTTTTTT.

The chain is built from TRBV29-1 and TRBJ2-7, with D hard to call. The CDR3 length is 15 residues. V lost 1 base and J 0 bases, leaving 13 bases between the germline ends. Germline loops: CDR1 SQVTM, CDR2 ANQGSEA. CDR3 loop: CSVEVWVVGSYEQYF. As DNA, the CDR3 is TGCAGCGTTGAAGTTTGGGTAGTTGGCTCCTACGAGCAGTACTTC.

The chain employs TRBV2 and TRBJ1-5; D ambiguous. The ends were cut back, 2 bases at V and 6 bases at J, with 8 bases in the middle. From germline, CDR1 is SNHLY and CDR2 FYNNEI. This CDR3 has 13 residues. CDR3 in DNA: TGTGCCAGCAGTGAAAGCACCGCTCAGCCCCAGCATTTT. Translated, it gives CASSESTAQPQHF.

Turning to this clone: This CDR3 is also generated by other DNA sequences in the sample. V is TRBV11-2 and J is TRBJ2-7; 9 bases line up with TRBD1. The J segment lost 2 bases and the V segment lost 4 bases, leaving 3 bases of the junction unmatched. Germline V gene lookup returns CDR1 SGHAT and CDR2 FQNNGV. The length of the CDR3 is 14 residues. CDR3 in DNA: TGTGCCAGCAGCTCGGGGACAGGGACCTACGAGCAGTACTTC. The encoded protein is CASSSGTGTYEQYF.

CDR3 nucleotides: TGTGCCAGCAGCCCGGACCACAACCCCGCTCAGTACTTC. Its translation is CASSPDHNPAQYF. The chain links TRBV11-2 to TRBJ2-7; D gene uncertain. Germline V CDR1 and CDR2: SGHAT, FQNNGV. V dropped 5 bases and J dropped 10 bases, with 18 bases sitting between them. CDR3 length equals 13 residues.

CDR3 nucleotides: TGCGCCAGCAGCTTGCTTCCCGACTACGAGCAGTACTTC. Its translation is CASSLLPDYEQYF. The chain is built from TRBV5-1 and TRBJ2-7; D is unresolved. CDR3 length: 13 amino acids. Deletions cut 1 base from V and 3 bases from J, with 8 bases between. Germline loops: CDR1 SGHRS, CDR2 YFSETQ.

CDR3 in DNA: TGTGCCAGCAGCCCTGTCGGGGCGCAGTATTTT. Its protein product is CASSPVGAQYF. The rearrangement links TRBV9 to TRBJ2-3, with D perhaps TRBD2 (5 bases). V was pared by 4 bases and J by 10 bases, with 10 bases between. In germline, CDR1 is SGDLS, CDR2 YYNGEE. The CDR3 is 11 amino acids. The entire variable domain, with the rest obtained from reference TRBV9 and TRBJ2-3, is as follows: DSGVTQTPKHLITATGQRVTLRCSPRSGDLSVYWYQQSLDQGLQFLIQYYNGEERAKGNILERFSAQQFPDLHSELNLSSLELGDSALYFCASSPVGAQYFGPGTRLTVL.

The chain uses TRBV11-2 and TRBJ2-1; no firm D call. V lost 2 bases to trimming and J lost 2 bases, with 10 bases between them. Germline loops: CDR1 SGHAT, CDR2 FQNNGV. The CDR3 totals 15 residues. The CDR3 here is CASSLSQPAYNEQFF. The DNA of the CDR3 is TGTGCCAGCAGCTTATCGCAGCCGGCCTACAATGAGCAGTTCTTC.

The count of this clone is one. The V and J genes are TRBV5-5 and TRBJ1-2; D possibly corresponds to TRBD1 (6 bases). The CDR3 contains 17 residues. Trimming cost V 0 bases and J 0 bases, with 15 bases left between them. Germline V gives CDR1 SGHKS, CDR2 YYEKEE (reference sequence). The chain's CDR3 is CASSLETGARPNYGYTF. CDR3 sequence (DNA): TGTGCCAGCAGCTTGGAGACGGGGGCGCGCCCTAACTATGGCTACACCTTC.

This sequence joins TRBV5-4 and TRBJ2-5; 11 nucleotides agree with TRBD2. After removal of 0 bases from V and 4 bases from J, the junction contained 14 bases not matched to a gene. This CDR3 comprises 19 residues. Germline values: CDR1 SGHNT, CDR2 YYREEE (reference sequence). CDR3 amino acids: CASSLEGSGRALNLETQYF. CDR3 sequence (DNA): TGTGCCAGCAGCTTGGAGGGTAGCGGGAGGGCCCTCAATTTAGAGACCCAGTACTTC.

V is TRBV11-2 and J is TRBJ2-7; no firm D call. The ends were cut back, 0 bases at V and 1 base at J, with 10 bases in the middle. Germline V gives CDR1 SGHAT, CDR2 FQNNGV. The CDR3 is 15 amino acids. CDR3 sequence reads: CASSLESARSYEQYF. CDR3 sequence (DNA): TGTGCCAGCAGCTTAGAAAGCGCCAGGTCCTACGAGCAGTACTTC.

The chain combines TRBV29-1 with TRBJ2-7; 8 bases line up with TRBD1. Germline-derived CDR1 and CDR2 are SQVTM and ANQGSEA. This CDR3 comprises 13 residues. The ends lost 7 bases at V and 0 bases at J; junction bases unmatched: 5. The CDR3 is CSAKGQDSYEQYF. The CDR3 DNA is TGCAGCGCGAAGGGACAGGACTCCTACGAGCAGTACTTC.

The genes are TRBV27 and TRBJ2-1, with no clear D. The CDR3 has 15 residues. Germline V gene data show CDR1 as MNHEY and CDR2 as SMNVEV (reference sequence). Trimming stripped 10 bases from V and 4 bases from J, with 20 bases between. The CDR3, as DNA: TGTGCCAACAGCCACTACGGAACTCCATACAATGAGCAGTTCTTC. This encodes CANSHYGTPYNEQFF.

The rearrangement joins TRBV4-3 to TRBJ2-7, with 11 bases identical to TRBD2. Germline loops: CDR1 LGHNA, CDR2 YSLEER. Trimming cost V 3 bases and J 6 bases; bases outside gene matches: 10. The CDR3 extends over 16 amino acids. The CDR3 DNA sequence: TGCGCCAGCAGCCAGCAAACTAGCGGGAGAGTTAGCGAGCAGTACTTC. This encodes CASSQQTSGRVSEQYF.

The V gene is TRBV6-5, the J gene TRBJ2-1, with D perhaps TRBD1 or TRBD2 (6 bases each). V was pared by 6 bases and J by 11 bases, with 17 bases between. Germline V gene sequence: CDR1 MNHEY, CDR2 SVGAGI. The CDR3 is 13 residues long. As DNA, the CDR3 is TGTGCCAGCAGCGCGGGACATAACTGGCAGCAGTTCTTC. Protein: CASSAGHNWQQFF.

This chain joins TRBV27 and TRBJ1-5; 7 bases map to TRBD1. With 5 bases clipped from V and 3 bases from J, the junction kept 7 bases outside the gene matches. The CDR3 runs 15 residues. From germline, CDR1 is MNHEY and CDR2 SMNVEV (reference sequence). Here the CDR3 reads CASSNSGGYNQPQHF. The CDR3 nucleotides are TGTGCCAGCAGTAACTCAGGGGGGTACAATCAGCCCCAGCATTTT.

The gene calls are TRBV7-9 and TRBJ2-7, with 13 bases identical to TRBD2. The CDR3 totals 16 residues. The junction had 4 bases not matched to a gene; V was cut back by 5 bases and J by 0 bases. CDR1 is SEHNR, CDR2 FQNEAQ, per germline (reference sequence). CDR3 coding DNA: TGTGCCAGCAGCCCAAGGACTAGCGGGAGCTCCTACGAGCAGTACTTC. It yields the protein CASSPRTSGSSYEQYF.

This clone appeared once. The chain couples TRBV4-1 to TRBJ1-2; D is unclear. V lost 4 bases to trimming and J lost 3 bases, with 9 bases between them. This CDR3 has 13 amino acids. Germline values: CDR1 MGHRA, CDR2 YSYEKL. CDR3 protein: CASSPNEDYGYTF. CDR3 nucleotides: TGCGCCAGCAGCCCCAACGAGGACTATGGCTACACCTTC.